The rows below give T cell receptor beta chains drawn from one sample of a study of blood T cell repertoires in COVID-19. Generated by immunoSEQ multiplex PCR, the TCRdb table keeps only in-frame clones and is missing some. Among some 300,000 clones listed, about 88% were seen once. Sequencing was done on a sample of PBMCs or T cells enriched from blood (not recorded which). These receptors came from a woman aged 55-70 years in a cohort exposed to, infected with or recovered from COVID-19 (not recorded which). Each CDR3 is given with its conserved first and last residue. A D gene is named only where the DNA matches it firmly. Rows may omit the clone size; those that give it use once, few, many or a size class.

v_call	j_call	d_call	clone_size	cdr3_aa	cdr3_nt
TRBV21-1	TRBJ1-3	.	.	CASTQRGGCGGNTIYF	TGTGCCAGCACTCAGCGGGGGGGTTGTGGTGGAAACACCATATATTTT
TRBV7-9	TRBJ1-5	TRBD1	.	CASSGGSGQGFDQPQHF	TGTGCCAGCAGCGGTGGGTCGGGACAGGGGTTTGATCAGCCCCAGCATTTT
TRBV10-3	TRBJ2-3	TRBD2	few	CAISEGRTSGADTQYF	TGTGCCATCAGTGAAGGGCGGACTAGCGGGGCAGATACGCAGTATTTT
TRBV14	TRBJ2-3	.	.	CASSQDIIAQYF	TGTGCCAGCAGCCAAGATATTATAGCGCAGTATTTT
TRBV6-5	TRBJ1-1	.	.	CASSYSIENTEAFF	TGTGCCAGCAGTTACTCGATAGAGAACACTGAAGCTTTCTTT
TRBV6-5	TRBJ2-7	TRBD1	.	CASINGQGYYEQYF	TGTGCCAGCATAAACGGACAGGGTTACTACGAGCAGTACTTC
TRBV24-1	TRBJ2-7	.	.	CATSARGASSYEQYF	TGTGCCACCAGTGCACGGGGGGCGAGCTCCTACGAGCAGTACTTC
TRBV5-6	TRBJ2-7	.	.	CASSRQVFDYEQYF	TGTGCCAGCAGCAGACAGGTTTTCGACTACGAGCAGTACTTC
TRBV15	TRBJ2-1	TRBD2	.	CATSRDKAGVLIF	TGTGCCACCAGCAGAGATAAAGCGGGAGTCCTGATCTTC
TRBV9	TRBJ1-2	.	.	CASSVVPGYGYTF	TGTGCCAGCAGCGTAGTCCCAGGGTATGGCTACACCTTC
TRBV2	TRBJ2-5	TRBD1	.	CASSGGDRGGETQYF	TGTGCCAGCAGTGGGGGGGACAGGGGAGGAGAGACCCAGTACTTC
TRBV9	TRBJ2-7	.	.	CATARGYEQYF	TGTGCCACCGCCCGGGGCTACGAGCAGTACTTC
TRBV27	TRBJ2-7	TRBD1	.	CASSIYRGREQYF	TGTGCCAGCAGTATCTACAGGGGACGCGAGCAGTACTTC
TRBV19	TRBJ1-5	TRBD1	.	CASSKIPGGSQPQHF	TGTGCCAGTAGTAAAATACCAGGGGGTAGTCAGCCCCAGCATTTT
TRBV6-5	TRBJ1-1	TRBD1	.	CASRARGTNTEAFF	TGTGCCAGCAGAGCCAGGGGGACGAACACTGAAGCTTTCTTT
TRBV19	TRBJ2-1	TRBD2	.	CASSMGTSGRWNEQFF	TGTGCCAGTAGTATGGGGACTAGCGGGAGGTGGAATGAGCAGTTCTTC
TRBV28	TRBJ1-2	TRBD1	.	CASSPRDRDRYTF	TGTGCCAGCAGTCCTCGGGACAGGGATCGCTACACCTTC
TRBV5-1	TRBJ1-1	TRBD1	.	CASSPPPGQGNTEAFF	TGCGCCAGCAGCCCACCCCCGGGACAGGGGAACACTGAAGCTTTCTTT
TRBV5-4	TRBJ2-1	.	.	CASSRGSRGVINEQFF	TGTGCCAGCAGCCGGGGTAGCCGTGGGGTTATCAATGAGCAGTTCTTC
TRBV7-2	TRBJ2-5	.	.	CASSLGAQETQYF	TGTGCCAGCAGCTTAGGGGCCCAAGAGACCCAGTACTTC
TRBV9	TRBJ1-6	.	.	CASSGTVVNSPLHF	TGTGCCAGCAGCGGGACAGTTGTTAATTCACCCCTCCACTTT
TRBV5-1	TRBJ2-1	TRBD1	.	CASSYGTGGIQFF	TGCGCCAGCAGCTATGGGACAGGAGGTATCCAGTTCTTC
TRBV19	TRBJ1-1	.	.	CASKSVNTEAFF	TGTGCCAGTAAATCAGTGAACACTGAAGCTTTCTTT
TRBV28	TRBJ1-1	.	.	CASSPRQVRYTEAFF	TGTGCCAGCAGTCCGCGACAGGTACGGTACACTGAAGCTTTCTTT